This T cell receptor (beta chain) emerged from a study of blood T cell repertoires in COVID-19. Study-level background: The analysed material was cDNA or gDNA that came from T cells, B-cell-depleted T cells, or PBMCs.

The table came from immunoSEQ multiplex PCR; TCRdb's copy has only in-frame clones and leaves some out. Of 90,000 to 130,000 clones in the sample, roughly 82% are singletons; the top ten hold 16%. The sample consisted of peripheral blood. The TCR originated in a woman in her sixties with acute or convalescent COVID-19.

Here the CDR3 reads CASSNDGGDQPQHF. The CDR3, as DNA: TGTGCCAGCAGCAACGACGGAGGGGATCAGCCCCAGCATTTT. The gene calls are TRBV7-2 and TRBJ1-5; tentative D call: TRBD1 (5 bases). The CDR3 runs to 14 residues. Trimming left V 5 bases short and J 5 bases short, with 13 bases between. From germline, CDR1 is SGHTA and CDR2 FQGNSA.